Sequencing of this TCR beta chain was carried out in a study of response to subunit inactivated influenza vaccine. The study's findings and limits: Seasonal influenza vaccination, on each occasion, was suggested by the authors to recruit few new T cells.

Regarding this clonotype: No antigen is known for it.

TCRdb recomputed calls from the RT-PCR reads with MiXCR, one row per CDR3 protein. The sample lists fewer than 700,000 distinct CDR3 sequences; approximately 12% were seen once. The specimen comprised PBMCs from blood, sampled roughly 6 weeks after vaccination. The sequence derives from a man over 45 who received an inactivated influenza vaccine.

The CDR3 DNA reads TGCAGCGTTCGGTTTACCAACTCCTACGAGCAGTACTTC. The encoded protein is CSVRFTNSYEQYF. The V gene is TRBV29-1, the J gene TRBJ2-7; no firm D call. Trimming took 5 bases from V and 0 from J, leaving 11 bases between them. The length of the CDR3 is 13 residues. Germline V gene data show CDR1 as SQVTM and CDR2 as ANQGSEA.